A single sample is the source of the 10 T cell receptor beta chains below, sequenced in a study of early T cells in non-severe SARS-CoV-2 infection. TCRdb fed the 5' RACE reads into MiXCR, producing one record per CDR3 protein. The sample consists of about 59,000 distinct CDR3 sequences, about 12% of them appearing once. Sequences were derived from whole blood, sampled at baseline. Receptor source: an adult who was a healthcare worker with PCR-confirmed SARS-CoV-2 infection or an uninfected control (not recorded which).

This clonotype was detected only a few times. The rearrangement uses TRBV18 and TRBJ2-7; D may be TRBD1 (6 bases). V was clipped by 3 bases and J by 3 bases, with 15 bases between them. The CDR3 covers 15 residues. Germline lookup yields CDR1 KGHSH and CDR2 LQKENI. The CDR3 is CASSPPVAGVYEQYF. For the CDR3, the DNA is TGTGCCAGCTCACCGCCGGTGGCAGGGGTCTACGAGCAGTACTTC.

This clonotype appeared a few times. The V gene is TRBV19, the J gene TRBJ2-7; unclear D gene. This CDR3 comprises 12 residues. In germline, CDR1 is LNHDA, CDR2 SQIVND (reference sequence). Trimming left V 9 bases short and J 1 base short, with 10 bases between. The CDR3 loop is CASQGPSYEQYF. For the CDR3, the DNA is TGTGCCAGCCAAGGTCCTTCCTACGAGCAGTACTTC. Variable domain in full (rest from reference TRBV19 and TRBJ2-7): DGGITQSPKYLFRKEGQNVTLSCEQNLNHDAMYWYRQDPGQGLRLIYYSQIVNDFQKGDIAEGYSVSREKKESFPLTVTSAQKNPTAFYLCASQGPSYEQYFGPGTRLTVT.

This clonotype was detected only a few times. The chain is built from TRBV7-9 and TRBJ1-2; 9 nucleotides match TRBD1. V was clipped by 4 bases and J by 8 bases; unmatched bases: 8. Germline CDR1 and CDR2: SEHNR and FQNEAQ (reference sequence). This CDR3 has 14 residues. CDR3 region: CASSSPGTGSGYTF. CDR3 in DNA: TGTGCCAGCAGCTCCCCCGGGACAGGGAGCGGCTACACCTTC.

The chain employs TRBV4-1 and TRBJ2-2, with D perhaps TRBD2 (6 bases). The CDR3 spans 16 residues. Germline lookup yields CDR1 MGHRA and CDR2 YSYEKL. Between the trimmed V and J ends, which lost 0 bases and 1 base, there was a span of 9 bases. The CDR3 DNA sequence: TGCGCCAGCAGCCAAGAAGGGACTTTGAACACCGGGGAGCTGTTTTTT. The encoded protein is CASSQEGTLNTGELFF.

The chain uses TRBV5-4 and TRBJ1-4, with a weak D call TRBD1 (5 bases). V was shortened by 0 bases and J by 1 base, with 7 bases between the two germline ends. This CDR3 has 15 residues. CDR1 is SGHNT and CDR2 is YYREEE in the germline V gene (reference sequence). CDR3 DNA sequence: TGTGCCAGCAGCTTGGAGGGGCGAACTAATGAAAAACTGTTTTTT. This encodes CASSLEGRTNEKLFF.

This clonotype occurred many times. The genes are TRBV18 and TRBJ1-5; 7 bases are shared with TRBD1. V lost 1 base and J lost 1; bases outside the gene matches: 4. Germline lookup yields CDR1 KGHSH and CDR2 LQKENI. The CDR3 runs to 16 residues. DNA for the CDR3: TGTGCCAGCTCACCACAGGAGGGACAGAGCAATCAGCCCCAGCATTTT. It specifies CASSPQEGQSNQPQHF.

The chain has TRBV9 and TRBJ1-1; D is perhaps TRBD1 (6 bases). The CDR3 is 15 amino acids. Germline V lookup: CDR1 SGDLS, CDR2 YYNGEE. V lost 3 bases, J lost 0 bases, and 12 bases lay in between. CDR3 in DNA: TGTGCCAGCAGCGCCAGGGGAGGCATGAACACTGAAGCTTTCTTT. Translation: CASSARGGMNTEAFF.

The chain couples TRBV5-1 to TRBJ2-1; the D is unclear. Germline V lookup: CDR1 SGHRS, CDR2 YFSETQ. V lost 4 bases and J lost 0, with 14 bases in between. CDR3 length: 16 amino acids. DNA of the CDR3: TGCGCCAGCAGCCCTACTCTACCTGGCTCCTACAATGAGCAGTTCTTC. Its translation is CASSPTLPGSYNEQFF.

V is TRBV7-2 and J is TRBJ2-3; 8 bases fit TRBD1. Per the germline V gene, CDR1 is SGHTA and CDR2 is FQGNSA. Trimming removed 3 bases from V and 3 bases from J; junction bases left unmatched: 2. CDR3 length: 14 residues. CDR3 residues: CASSFDRGTDTQYF. Here the CDR3 DNA reads TGTGCCAGCAGCTTCGACAGGGGAACAGATACGCAGTATTTT.

This clonotype was seen repeatedly, ten times or more. The rearrangement uses TRBV11-2 and TRBJ1-1, with no clear D. The CDR3 loop spans 16 amino acids. The V end was cut by 4 bases, the J end by 4 bases, with 19 bases between. Germline CDR1 reads SGHAT; CDR2 reads FQNNGV. The CDR3, as DNA: TGTGCCAGCAGCTCTGGGTTAGGTCGGGGAAGCACTGAAGCTTTCTTT. It encodes CASSSGLGRGSTEAFF.